This T cell receptor (beta chain) appears in the sequencing data of a study of blood T cell repertoires in COVID-19. About the research overall: COVID-19 samples collected from the United States, Italy and Spain covered acute and convalescent phases. PBMCs, B-cell-depleted T cells, or T cells were the source of the cDNA or gDNA that made up the material.

Per germline, CDR1 GTSNPN and CDR2 SVGIG (reference sequence). The CDR3 contains 20 residues. The V and J ends lost 2 bases and 0 bases, in that order; junction bases with no gene match: 20. Sequencing was performed with immunoSEQ multiplex PCR; in TCRdb, only in-frame clones are kept and a portion is missing. The sample shows roughly 180,000 clones, more than 65% of them seen only once. A few counts support this clone. The V and J genes are TRBV30 and TRBJ2-7; 9 bases fit TRBD2. The TCR originated in an older woman with COVID-19, enrolled during active disease. Specimen: peripheral blood. CDR3 in amino acids: CAWSQFQGDLLAGNSYEQYF. As DNA, the CDR3 is TGTGCCTGGAGTCAGTTTCAGGGGGACCTACTAGCGGGTAACTCCTACGAGCAGTACTTC. Supplemented by reference TRBV30 and TRBJ2-7, the full variable domain reads SQTIHQWPATLVQPVGSPLSLECTVEGTSNPNLYWYRQAAGRGLQLLFYSVGIGQISSEVPQNLSASRPQDRQFILSSKKLLLSDSGFYLCAWSQFQGDLLAGNSYEQYFGPGTRLTVT.